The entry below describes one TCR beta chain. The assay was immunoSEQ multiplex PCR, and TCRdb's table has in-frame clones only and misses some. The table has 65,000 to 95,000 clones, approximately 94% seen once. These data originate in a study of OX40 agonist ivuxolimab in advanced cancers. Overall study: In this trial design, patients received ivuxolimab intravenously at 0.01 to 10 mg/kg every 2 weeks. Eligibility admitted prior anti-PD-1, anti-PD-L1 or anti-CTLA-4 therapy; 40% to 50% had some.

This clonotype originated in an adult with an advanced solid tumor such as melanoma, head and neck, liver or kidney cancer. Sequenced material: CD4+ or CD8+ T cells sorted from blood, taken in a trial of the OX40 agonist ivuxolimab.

DNA for the CDR3: TGTGCCAGCAGCTTAGGACATATCGAGGGCTACTATGGCTACACCTTC. Its protein product is CASSLGHIEGYYGYTF. The chain is built from TRBV7-2 and TRBJ1-2; unclear D gene. The CDR3 consists of 16 residues. V was shortened by 1 base and J by 3 bases, with 15 bases between the two germline ends. Germline CDR1 reads SGHTA; CDR2 reads FQGNSA.